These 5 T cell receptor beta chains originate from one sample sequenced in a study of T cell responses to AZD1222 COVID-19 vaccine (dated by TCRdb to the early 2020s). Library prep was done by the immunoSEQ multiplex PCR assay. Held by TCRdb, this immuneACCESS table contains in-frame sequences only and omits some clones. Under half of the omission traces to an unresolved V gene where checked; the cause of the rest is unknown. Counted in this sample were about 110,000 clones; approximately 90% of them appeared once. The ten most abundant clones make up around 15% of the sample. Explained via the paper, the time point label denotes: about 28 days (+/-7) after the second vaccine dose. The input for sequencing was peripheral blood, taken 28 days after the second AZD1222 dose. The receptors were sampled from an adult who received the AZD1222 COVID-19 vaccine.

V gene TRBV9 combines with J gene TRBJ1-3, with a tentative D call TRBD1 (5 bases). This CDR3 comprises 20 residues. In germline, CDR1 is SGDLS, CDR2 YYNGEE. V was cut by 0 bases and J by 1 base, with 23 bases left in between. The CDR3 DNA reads TGTGCCAGCAGCGTAGAGGGAGGGGAGGGCAGATACTCGTCTGGAAACACCATATATTTT. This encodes CASSVEGGEGRYSSGNTIYF.

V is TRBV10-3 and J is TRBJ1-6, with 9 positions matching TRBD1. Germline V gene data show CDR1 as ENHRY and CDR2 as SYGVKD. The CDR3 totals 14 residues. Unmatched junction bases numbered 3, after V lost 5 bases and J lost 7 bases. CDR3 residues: CAISPGQGNSPLHF. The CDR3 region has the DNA TGTGCCATCAGTCCGGGACAGGGAAATTCACCCCTCCACTTT.

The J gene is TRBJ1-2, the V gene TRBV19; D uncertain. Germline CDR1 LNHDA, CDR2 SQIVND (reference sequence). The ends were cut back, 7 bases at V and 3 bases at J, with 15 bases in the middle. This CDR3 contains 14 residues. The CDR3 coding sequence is TGTGCCAGTAATCCCGCGGGAGGGTACTATGGCTACACCTTC. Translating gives CASNPAGGYYGYTF.

The CDR3 loop is CASSTPVRTEAFF. Here the CDR3 DNA reads TGCGCCAGCAGTACCCCTGTGCGCACTGAAGCTTTCTTT. The V and J genes are TRBV23-1 and TRBJ1-1, with D uncertain. TRBV23-1 qualifies as an ORF whose function is uncertain. CDR3 length: 13 amino acids. V shed 5 bases and J shed 4 bases, with 11 bases lying between them.

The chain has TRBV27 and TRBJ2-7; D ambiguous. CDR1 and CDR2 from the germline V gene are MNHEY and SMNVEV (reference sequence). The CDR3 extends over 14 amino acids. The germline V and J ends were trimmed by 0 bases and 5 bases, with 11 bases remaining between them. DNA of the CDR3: TGTGCCAGCAGTTTATCTCCAGGTTTGCACGAGCAGTACTTC. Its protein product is CASSLSPGLHEQYF.